This T cell receptor beta chain was sequenced in a study of shared clonotypes between healthy human individuals. About the study: Serving as donors were a couple of women and three men, whose ages spanned 18 to 49.

Deletions cut 4 bases from V and 10 bases from J, with 8 bases between. Germline V gene data show CDR1 as MNHNY and CDR2 as SVGAGI (reference sequence). This CDR3 has 11 residues. Negatively enriched CD4+ T cells were divided by CD45RA into naive and memory. Generated by immunoSEQ multiplex PCR, the TCRdb table keeps only in-frame clones and is missing some. This sample has roughly 500,000 clones; 95% to 97% occur once, and the top ten carry about 0.054%. The chain has TRBV6-6 and TRBJ2-1; D unclear. The TCR sequence derives from a woman between 25 and 40 years old in good health. Material for sequencing was naive CD4+ T cells sorted from blood. The subset was: CD45RA+ positively selected. CDR3 amino acids: CASSSAVEQFF. The CDR3 region has the DNA TGTGCCAGCAGTTCAGCAGTCGAGCAGTTCTTC.